Described below is a single T cell receptor beta chain sequence and its context. Its target is unknown. This sample is part of a study of Tregs in tolerant kidney transplant recipients. Study in general: The nonmyeloablative bone marrow transplants came from related graft donors, with transient mixed chimerism.

The protocol was immunoSEQ multiplex PCR, while the TCRdb copy is restricted to in-frame clones and leaves out a portion. The sample consists of around 5,600 clones, around 90% of them appearing once. Trimming shortened V by 4 bases and J by 3 bases, and 11 bases separated the two germline ends. CDR1 is SGHDT and CDR2 is YYEEEE in the germline V gene. This CDR3 has 13 residues. This specimen was Tregs from blood cultured with allogeneic cells, taken before the transplant. The chain joins TRBV5-6 to TRBJ2-7; D not resolved. The source of this sequence is a human patient who received a combined kidney and bone marrow transplant. The CDR3 bases are TGTGCCAGCAGCCCGGGTTCTAGCTACGAGCAGTACTTC. Its protein product is CASSPGSSYEQYF. The complete variable domain, with remaining parts taken from reference TRBV5-6 and TRBJ2-7, reads DAGVTQSPTHLIKTRGQQVTLRCSPKSGHDTVSWYQQALGQGPQFIFQYYEEEERQRGNFPDRFSGHQFPNYSSELNVNALLLGDSALYLCASSPGSSYEQYFGPGTRLTVT.